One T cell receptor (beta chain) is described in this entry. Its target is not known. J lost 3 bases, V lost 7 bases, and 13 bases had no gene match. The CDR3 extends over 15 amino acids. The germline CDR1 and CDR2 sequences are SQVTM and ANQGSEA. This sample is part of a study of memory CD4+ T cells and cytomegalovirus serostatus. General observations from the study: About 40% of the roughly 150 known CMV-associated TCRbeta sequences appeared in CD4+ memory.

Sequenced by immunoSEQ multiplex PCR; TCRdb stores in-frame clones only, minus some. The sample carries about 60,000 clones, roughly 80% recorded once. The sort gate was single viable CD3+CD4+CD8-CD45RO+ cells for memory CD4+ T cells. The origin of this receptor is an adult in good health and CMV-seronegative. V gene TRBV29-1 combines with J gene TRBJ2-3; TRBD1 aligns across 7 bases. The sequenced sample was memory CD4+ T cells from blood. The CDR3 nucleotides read TGCAGCGCTAGGACTCTGCCCAGGGGGACAGATACGCAGTATTTT. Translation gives CSARTLPRGTDTQYF.